These T cell receptor beta chains were read from a single sample in a study of cytomegalovirus exposure and HLA in healthy donors. The table came from immunoSEQ multiplex PCR; TCRdb's copy has only in-frame clones and leaves some out. The table has 90,000 to 120,000 clones, around 74% seen once. The sequenced sample was PBMCs. The receptors were gathered from a woman aged 35 to 49 in good health and CMV-seropositive. CDR3s leave out the opening cysteine and the closing phenylalanine or tryptophan.

v_call	cdr3_aa
TRBV13	ASSLVVRSGGRGEQF
TRBV30	AWSHGTVNEPQH
TRBV7-2	ASSLVSDMNTEAF
TRBV4-1	ASSQDPQGSYQPQH
TRBV7-8	ASSMGQRGLNTEAF
TRBV19	ASTAGLSNEQF
TRBV7-9	ASSKRRDRGSNEQF
TRBV30	AWSVRDSNIGGQY
TRBV2	ASPKGLNDNEQF
TRBV30	AWSGQSNSPLH
TRBV5-1	ASSLGQGVGEQY
TRBV9	ASSPRTASGNTIY
TRBV9	ASSVEGEGEQY
TRBV9	ASGGHISYNSPLH
TRBV5-1	ASREGGHSYEQY
TRBV28	ASSLSTRAYGYT
TRBV30	AWMAGAGDTQY
TRBV5-4	ASSQPARDSEQY
TRBV7-7	ASSDPPSGGASGETQY
TRBV29-1	SAGTVGDTQY
TRBV14	ASSRQNYGYT
TRBV5-1	ASSLTGHNQPQH
TRBV2	ASGDRQGTQY
TRBV5-1	ASSLQGEETQY
TRBV6-5	ASNPQGRNSPLH
TRBV6-5	ASSYGTGGLKTEAF
TRBV18	ASSQGNGLDYGYT
TRBV30	AGNLRDTYEQY
TRBV6-6	AGAGWDRGLAGELF
TRBV6-6	ASSESNTYNSPLH
TRBV10-3	ATSREGAISDTQY
TRBV5-5	ASSLVAGGPAWELF
TRBV30	AWSFGTNEKLF
TRBV4-2	ASSPGGGGVDLSYNEQF
TRBV5-6	ASSLGTGAGNTIY
TRBV9	ASSVTKTGSYGYT
TRBV30	AWGPIGQGTTEAF
TRBV2	ASSQGQGSYTEAF
TRBV14	ASSQVSDPQY
TRBV6-6	ASRKQEMNTEAF
TRBV4-1	ASSQALRGTVFNEKLF
TRBV30	AWNRGTASYGYT
TRBV6-1	ASSENGNTEAF
TRBV6-5	ASRWGHEQF
TRBV7-2	ASSLVRLAGNTIY
TRBV30	AWSVLGEPQH
TRBV4-3	ASSQVRVGTEAF
TRBV4-1	ASSRLGTSGQETQY
TRBV2	ASRTGPGVNTGELF
TRBV7-3	ASSRSLGTAYNEQF
TRBV4-3	ASSHVGQAFYGYT
TRBV5-6	ASSLERGDSPLH
TRBV19	ASSIDRSSGNTIY
TRBV5-6	ASSSLQGLGEKLF
TRBV9	ASSVATSGGTPSYNEQF